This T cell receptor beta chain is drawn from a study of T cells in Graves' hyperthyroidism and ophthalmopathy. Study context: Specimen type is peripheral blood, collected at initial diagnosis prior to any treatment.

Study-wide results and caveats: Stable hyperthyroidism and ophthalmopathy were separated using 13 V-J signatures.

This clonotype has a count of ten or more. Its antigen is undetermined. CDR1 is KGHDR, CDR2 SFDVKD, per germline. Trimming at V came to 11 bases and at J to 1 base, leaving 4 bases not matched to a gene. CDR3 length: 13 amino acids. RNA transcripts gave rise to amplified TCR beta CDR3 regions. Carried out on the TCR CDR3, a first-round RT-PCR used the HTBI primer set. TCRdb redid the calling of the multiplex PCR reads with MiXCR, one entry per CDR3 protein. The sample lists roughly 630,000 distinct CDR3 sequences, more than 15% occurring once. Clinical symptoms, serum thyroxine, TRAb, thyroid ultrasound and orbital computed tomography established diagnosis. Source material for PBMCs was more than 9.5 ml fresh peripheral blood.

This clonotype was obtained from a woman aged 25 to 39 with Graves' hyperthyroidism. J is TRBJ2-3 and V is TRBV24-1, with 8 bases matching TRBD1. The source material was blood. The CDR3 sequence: CAIRDRRTDTQYF. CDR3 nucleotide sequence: TGTGCCATCCGGGACAGGCGCACAGATACGCAGTATTTT.